The next 3 T cell receptor beta chains were all read from a single sample in a study of T cell changes during pregnancy in multiple sclerosis. The method was immunoSEQ multiplex PCR; TCRdb's version includes in-frame clones alone and lacks a portion of them. The sample holds fewer than 110,000 clones, around 94% seen once. This specimen consisted of peripheral blood, obtained after pregnancy. The source is a female donor with multiple sclerosis, enrolled in a pregnancy study.

This rearrangement joins TRBV9 to TRBJ1-1, with no clear D. V lost 2 bases, J lost 3 bases, and 11 bases lay in between. Germline assignment: CDR1 SGDLS and CDR2 YYNGEE. This CDR3 contains 14 residues. The CDR3 nucleotides are TGTGCCAGCAGCGTGCGACTTTCGCACACTGAAGCTTTCTTT. Translating it yields CASSVRLSHTEAFF.

The V call is TRBV28, the J call TRBJ2-4; 7 nucleotides agree with TRBD2. Germline assignment: CDR1 MDHEN and CDR2 SYDVKM. The CDR3 covers 15 residues. The V gene end was trimmed by 3 bases and the J gene end by 3 bases; junction bases not matched to a gene: 5. CDR3 nucleotide sequence: TGTGCCAGCAGTTTGGGGAGGGGTGGCAAAAACATTCAGTACTTC. Protein product: CASSLGRGGKNIQYF.

This clone was detected only once. The chain employs TRBV9 and TRBJ2-5, with 10 bases that match TRBD2. Trimming took 0 bases from V and 1 from J; bases not matched to a gene: 3. This CDR3 has 16 amino acids. Germline values: CDR1 SGDLS, CDR2 YYNGEE. The CDR3 spells CASSVAASGGQETQYF. In DNA form, the CDR3 reads TGTGCCAGCAGCGTAGCGGCTAGCGGGGGCCAAGAGACCCAGTACTTC.